The 13 T cell receptor beta chains below come from one sample, sequenced in a study of shared clonotypes between healthy human individuals (dated by TCRdb to the early 2020s). Receptor amplification or capture employed the immunoSEQ multiplex PCR assay. TCRdb limited this immuneACCESS table to in-frame rearrangements with V and J called. A share of clones is missing; checked studies link under half to unresolved V genes, and the rest is unexplained. The sample records a few hundred thousand clones, around 79% of which are singletons. The ten largest clones represent 12% of the sample. Sequenced input: PBMCs. These receptors originate from a woman between 40 and 50 years old in good health. Some clones in this sample may be carry-over from other donors' samples.

The V gene is TRBV25-1, the J gene TRBJ2-1; the match to TRBD1 covers 7 bases. Trimming at V came to 0 bases and at J to 7 bases, leaving 6 bases not matched to a gene. This CDR3 spans 15 amino acids. In germline, CDR1 is MGHDK, CDR2 SYGVNS. CDR3 DNA: TGTGCCAGCAGTGAATATGCAGGGGGAGAAAATGAGCAGTTCTTC. Protein: CASSEYAGGENEQFF.

CDR3 sequence reads: CASSLDGPGEQFF. CDR3 nucleotides: TGTGCCAGCAGCTTGGATGGCCCCGGAGAGCAGTTCTTC. J is TRBJ2-1 and V is TRBV5-4, with D hard to call. The germline V gene encodes CDR1 SGHNT and CDR2 YYREEE (reference sequence). Trimming removed 0 bases from V and 10 bases from J, with 11 bases in between. This CDR3 is built from 13 residues.

This chain uses TRBV5-1 with TRBJ1-1, with D unresolved. The ends were cut back, 0 bases at V and 2 bases at J, with 8 bases in the middle. Germline CDR1 is SGHRS and CDR2 is YFSETQ. This CDR3 contains 14 residues. The CDR3 sequence is CASSLGDFNTEAFF. The CDR3 region has the DNA TGCGCCAGCAGCTTGGGAGATTTTAACACTGAAGCTTTCTTT.

The chain carries TRBV11-1 and TRBJ2-7, with TRBD2 identical over 8 bases. After removal of 5 bases from V and 3 bases from J, the junction contained 12 bases not matched to a gene. Germline V CDR1 and CDR2: SGHAT, FQDESV (reference sequence). The CDR3 spans 16 residues. The CDR3 region has the DNA TGTGCCAGCAGCCATTACCCCGGGGGGGACGGCTACGAGCAGTACTTC. Protein product: CASSHYPGGDGYEQYF.

The V and J genes are TRBV6-5 and TRBJ2-2, with unresolved D. Germline loops: CDR1 MNHEY, CDR2 SVGAGI. Trimming took 5 bases from V and 0 from J, leaving 7 bases between them. This CDR3 contains 14 residues. In DNA, the CDR3 is TGTGCCAGCAGTACAGACCCGAACACCGGGGAGCTGTTTTTT. This encodes CASSTDPNTGELFF.

V is TRBV14 and J is TRBJ2-6; possible D gene TRBD1, 6 bases. This CDR3 region has 15 residues. The V end was cut by 1 base, the J end by 5 bases, with 9 bases between. CDR1 is SGHDN, CDR2 FVKESK, per germline. CDR3 in amino acids: CASSQVGAWANVLTF. The CDR3 bases are TGTGCCAGCAGCCAAGTGGGGGCCTGGGCCAACGTCCTGACTTTC.

This clone appeared a single time. The genes are TRBV5-1 and TRBJ2-3; D unclear. Trimming cost V 1 base and J 6 bases, with 9 bases left between them. The germline V gene has CDR1 SGHRS and CDR2 YFSETQ. The CDR3 totals 13 residues. The CDR3 sequence: CASSLPVMDTQYF. The CDR3 nucleotides are TGCGCCAGCAGCTTGCCCGTTATGGATACGCAGTATTTT.

This clone occurred once. This chain joins TRBV6-5 and TRBJ2-2, with TRBD2 matching over 11 bases. CDR1 and CDR2 (germline): MNHEY, SVGAGI. V shed 4 bases and J 5 bases; nucleotides not matched to a gene: 0. The CDR3 contains 14 residues. The CDR3 bases are TGTGCCAGCAGTTGGACTAGCGGGACCGGGGAGCTGTTTTTT. Translated, it gives CASSWTSGTGELFF.

This clone was detected only a few times. This sequence joins TRBV4-1 and TRBJ2-1, with D perhaps matching TRBD2 (5 bases). This CDR3 has 17 residues. The V gene lost 0 bases and the J gene lost 4 bases, with 16 bases spanning the gap. The V gene's germline CDR1 is MGHRA and CDR2 YSYEKL. The chain's CDR3 is CASSQDVRVRPYNEQFF. In DNA, the CDR3 is TGCGCCAGCAGCCAAGATGTGCGGGTGAGGCCTTACAATGAGCAGTTCTTC.

The chain combines TRBV10-3 with TRBJ2-5; 8 bases align to TRBD1. The CDR3 loop spans 15 amino acids. V lost 2 bases and J lost 9; bases outside the gene matches: 11. Germline CDR1 is ENHRY and CDR2 is SYGVKD. CDR3 in DNA: TGTGCCATCAGTGAGGGACAGGGCCACCCGGGGGCCCAGTACTTC. Its translation is CAISEGQGHPGAQYF.

CDR3 nucleotides: TGCGCCAGCGGCCGGAACACCGGGGAGCTGTTTTTT. This translates into CASGRNTGELFF. The chain combines TRBV5-1 with TRBJ2-2; D unresolved. This CDR3 contains 12 residues. Per the germline V gene, CDR1 is SGHRS and CDR2 is YFSETQ. V was cut by 7 bases and J by 1 base, with 5 bases left in between.

The chain links TRBV10-1 to TRBJ2-3; 8 nucleotides align to TRBD1. Germline CDR1 WNHNN, CDR2 SYGVQD (reference sequence). This CDR3 region has 15 residues. The V gene end was trimmed by 4 bases and the J gene end by 0 bases; junction bases not matched to a gene: 3. CDR3 DNA: TGCGCCAGCAGTGGAGGGACAGGTAGCACAGATACGCAGTATTTT. Its protein is CASSGGTGSTDTQYF.

V usage is TRBV28 and J usage is TRBJ1-6, with D perhaps matching TRBD1 (6 bases). V was cut by 7 bases and J by 6 bases, with 10 bases left in between. Germline CDR1 and CDR2: MDHEN and SYDVKM. CDR3 length: 13 residues. The CDR3 DNA is TGTGCCAGCACCTCGGACAGTAATTCACCCCTCCACTTT. This sequence encodes CASTSDSNSPLHF. The variable domain in full, completed from reference TRBV28 and TRBJ1-6, reads DVKVTQSSRYLVKRTGEKVFLECVQDMDHENMFWYRQDPGLGLRLIYFSYDVKMKEKGDIPEGYSVSREKKERFSLILESASTNQTSMYLCASTSDSNSPLHFGNGTRLTVT.